This entry features one TCR beta chain sequence. Its binding antigen is unknown. No base quality information exists; no much larger clone differs at one position. Trimming at the junction amounts to 4 bases on V and 0 bases on J, and the germline ends lie 13 bases apart. From a lookup of the germline V gene (reference sequence), CDR1 and CDR2 are LNHDA and SQIVND. The CDR3 runs 16 amino acids, cysteine and phenylalanine included. This entry keeps only the CDR3 DNA: 48 bases, framed from base 1. Amplification of TCR beta CDR3 regions was carried out from RNA transcripts. The TCR CDR3 was subjected to a first round of RT-PCR using the HTBI primer set and the Qiagen OneStep RT-PCR kit. A second multiplex PCR round built the libraries, followed by size selection and purification. Libraries were sequenced paired-end with 100 bp reads on an Illumina HiSeq2000. Concerning the study's data processing: SOAPnuke was used to process the raw data, throwing out any read that contained adapters or uncalled bases, had a mean Phred below 15, or lacked an exact constant-primer or identifier match. COPE v1.2.5 was used to merge the high-quality paired reads, and each unique nucleotide sequence was defined as a clonotype. MiTCR v1.1 was used to align the clonotypes against IMGT TRBV, TRBD and TRBJ reference segments. The analysis was restricted to V-J combinations with a frequency above 0.0001, which together covered 99.2% of the repertoires. A TCS score was defined as the ratio of F50 (clonal expansion) to E x V (chaos), with BLOSUM62-based TCRdist applied between CDR3 peptides within each V-J. Welch's t-statistics and random forest reduced around 520 V-J features to roughly 13, which were used in a naive Bayes classifier (R e1071). TCRdb cleaned the public reads at Q25 with fastp, built clones with MiXCR and kept in-frame beta chains. Every distinct CDR3 protein forms one entry, paired with its most common genes and DNA. What appears here as the V and J calls and clone size reflects TCRdb's work, not the paper's. The sample table shows around 190,000 distinct CDR3 sequences, and approximately 16% are seen once. Jointly, the top ten make up roughly 49% of the sample.

Stable Graves' hyperthyroidism was defined as no progression to ophthalmopathy during 18 months of follow-up. The hyperthyroidism patients were between 18 and 65 years old and newly diagnosed, with a disease duration of less than 2 months. Patients with uncontrolled infections, other autoimmune diseases, pregnancy or lactation were excluded. Diagnoses were based on clinical symptoms, serum thyroxine and TRAb, thyroid ultrasound and orbital computed tomography. Ficoll-Paque density gradient centrifugation was used to isolate PBMCs from 10 ml of fresh peripheral blood. Trizol reagent was used to extract total RNA, and RNA quality was then checked on an Agilent 2100 Bioanalyzer. The data were obtained in a study of T cells in Graves' hyperthyroidism and ophthalmopathy (dated by TCRdb to the late 2010s). Looking at the study overall: Peripheral blood was collected at initial diagnosis, before any treatment. The paper describes TCR Vbeta CDR3 sequencing of roughly 130 peripheral blood samples, made up of under 50 ophthalmopathy patients, 70 to 75 hyperthyroidism patients and 17 progressor patients. TCR V-J signatures able to tell the groups apart were searched for in a discovery cohort of 100 or so patients, of whom more than 40 had Graves' ophthalmopathy and more than 55 had stable Graves' hyperthyroidism. In addition, the study compared T-cell repertoires in thyroid tissue and in blood from roughly six Graves' hyperthyroidism patients. The 75 to 100 discovery patients were divided at random into training and test sets in a 7:3 ratio. Whether ophthalmopathy could be predicted prospectively was tested in an independent validation cohort made up of approximately 19 hyperthyroidism patients plus 17 patients who later progressed to ophthalmopathy. Following sampling, methimazole starting at 30 mg daily was given to hyperthyroidism patients, and high-dose intravenous methylprednisolone was given to ophthalmopathy patients. Overall study outcomes, separate from this receptor: Most expanded thyroid clonotypes (frequency above 0.001) were also detected in blood, a finding suggesting that blood repertoires may reflect thyroid immune responses. Sample size was not statistically predetermined, and investigators were not blinded to group allocation. Ophthalmopathy was separated from stable hyperthyroidism by a 13 V-J signature model, with approximately 89% sensitivity and 81% to 82% specificity obtained in cross-validation and 80%/75% obtained in testing. During validation, the model predicted progression to ophthalmopathy a median of around six months ahead of onset, with approximately 70% sensitivity and almost 75% specificity.

The TCR was taken from a woman in her fifties or sixties with Graves' hyperthyroidism. Recombination joined TRBV19 with TRBJ1-3; the D region possibly corresponds to TRBD1 (6 bases align). The specimen sequenced was blood. The CDR3 region has the sequence CASSTGQTSSGNTIYF. The nucleotides are TGTGCCAGTAGTACCGGACAGACCAGCTCTGGAAACACCATATATTTT.